The following is a TCR beta chain sequence with its context. The antigen is unknown. V trimming: 0 bases; J trimming: 4 bases; junction bases outside the gene matches: 8. This CDR3 has 16 residues. Method: immunoSEQ multiplex PCR; TCRdb's copy keeps in-frame clones and lacks some. The sample holds around 64,000 clones, about 85% seen once. This specimen comes from a study of OX40 agonist ivuxolimab in advanced cancers. Study-wide context: Aged about 23 to 90 with a mean of 60 years, they were roughly 83% male.

Study-wide findings and caveats: No antigen was identified for the clonally expanded peripheral T cells. Expanded clones belonging to CD8+ T cells outnumbered, on average, those of CD4+.

Autoimmune disease history or systemic immunosuppression barred patients. The TCR was taken from an adult with an advanced solid tumor such as melanoma, head and neck, liver or kidney cancer. This chain joins TRBV6-7 and TRBJ2-5, with TRBD2 matching over 7 bases. TRBV6-7 is noted as an ORF with a role that remains uncertain. The source material was CD4+ or CD8+ T cells sorted from blood, sampled in a trial of the OX40 agonist ivuxolimab. CDR3 coding DNA: TGTGCCAGCAGTTACTCGATAGGCGGGAGAGGAGAGACCCAGTACTTC. It specifies CASSYSIGGRGETQYF.